These T cell receptor beta chains were read from a single sample in a study of blood T cell repertoires in COVID-19. TCRdb's copy holds only in-frame clones and misses some; the assay was immunoSEQ multiplex PCR. This sample has hundreds of thousands of clones, with around four fifths found just once. Sequencing was done on a sample of peripheral blood. The receptors stem from a woman aged 45-59 years with acute or convalescent COVID-19. Each CDR3 is given with its conserved first and last residue. The order of the fields is D gene, V gene, CDR3 length, clone size, J gene, CDR3 protein, CDR3 DNA. D genes are given only for firm matches. Clone sizes are given selectively: once, few, many, or a class where the clone is expanded.

d_call: .
v_call: TRBV5-1
cdr3_length: 15
clone_size: .
j_call: TRBJ1-2
cdr3_aa: CASSLAADANYGYTF
cdr3_nt: TGCGCCAGCAGCTTGGCGGCGGATGCTAACTATGGCTACACCTTC

d_call: TRBD1
v_call: TRBV5-4
cdr3_length: 13
clone_size: .
j_call: TRBJ1-1
cdr3_aa: CASSFAGGTEAFF
cdr3_nt: TGTGCCAGCAGCTTTGCAGGGGGGACTGAAGCTTTCTTT

d_call: .
v_call: TRBV12-3/TRBV12-4
cdr3_length: 13
clone_size: .
j_call: TRBJ1-3
cdr3_aa: CATTGFSGNTIYF
cdr3_nt: TGTGCCACCACAGGATTCTCTGGAAACACCATATATTTT

d_call: .
v_call: TRBV6-6
cdr3_length: 16
clone_size: .
j_call: TRBJ1-1
cdr3_aa: CASSTRGGVTNTEAFF
cdr3_nt: TGTGCCAGCAGTACTCGGGGGGGGGTGACGAACACTGAAGCTTTCTTT

d_call: .
v_call: TRBV6-1
cdr3_length: 13
clone_size: .
j_call: TRBJ2-3
cdr3_aa: CASSDNRVNTQYF
cdr3_nt: TGTGCCAGCAGTGATAACAGGGTGAATACGCAGTATTTT

d_call: .
v_call: TRBV24-1
cdr3_length: 16
clone_size: .
j_call: TRBJ1-1
cdr3_aa: CATSDTKDRPLTEAFF
cdr3_nt: TGTGCCACCAGTGATACCAAGGACAGACCGTTGACTGAAGCTTTCTTT

d_call: TRBD2
v_call: TRBV7-2
cdr3_length: 14
clone_size: .
j_call: TRBJ2-5
cdr3_aa: CASSNRGGQETQYF
cdr3_nt: TGTGCCAGCAGCAACCGGGGGGGGCAAGAGACCCAGTACTTC

d_call: TRBD1
v_call: TRBV2
cdr3_length: 14
clone_size: .
j_call: TRBJ1-3
cdr3_aa: CASGTGLSGNTIYF
cdr3_nt: TGTGCCAGCGGGACAGGCCTCTCTGGAAACACCATATATTTT

d_call: .
v_call: TRBV9
cdr3_length: 11
clone_size: .
j_call: TRBJ2-3
cdr3_aa: CASSFGDTQYF
cdr3_nt: TGTGCCAGCAGCTTCGGGGATACGCAGTATTTT

d_call: TRBD1
v_call: TRBV5-1
cdr3_length: 15
clone_size: .
j_call: TRBJ2-1
cdr3_aa: CASSPGQGSYNEQFF
cdr3_nt: TGCGCCAGCAGCCCGGGACAGGGGTCCTACAATGAGCAGTTCTTC

d_call: TRBD2
v_call: TRBV24-1
cdr3_length: 16
clone_size: once
j_call: TRBJ2-3
cdr3_aa: CATSDGTSGRAYTQYF
cdr3_nt: TGTGCCACCAGTGATGGCACTAGCGGGAGAGCATATACGCAGTATTTT

d_call: TRBD1
v_call: TRBV7-9
cdr3_length: 14
clone_size: many
j_call: TRBJ2-5
cdr3_aa: CASSLTGGGETQYF
cdr3_nt: TGTGCCAGCAGCCTGACAGGGGGAGGTGAGACCCAGTACTTC

d_call: TRBD1
v_call: TRBV27
cdr3_length: 16
clone_size: .
j_call: TRBJ2-3
cdr3_aa: CASSPARTGGTDTQYF
cdr3_nt: TGTGCCAGCAGCCCAGCGAGGACAGGGGGCACAGATACGCAGTATTTT

d_call: TRBD1
v_call: TRBV24-1
cdr3_length: 16
clone_size: .
j_call: TRBJ2-1
cdr3_aa: CATSDSTGGGYNEQFF
cdr3_nt: TGTGCCACCAGTGATTCGACAGGGGGCGGCTACAATGAGCAGTTCTTC

d_call: .
v_call: TRBV24-1
cdr3_length: 12
clone_size: .
j_call: TRBJ2-3
cdr3_aa: CATSDPTDTQYF
cdr3_nt: TGTGCCACCAGTGATCCGACAGATACGCAGTATTTT

d_call: TRBD1
v_call: TRBV18
cdr3_length: 17
clone_size: .
j_call: TRBJ1-1
cdr3_aa: CASSYSTGAAGSTEAFF
cdr3_nt: TGTGCCAGCTCATATTCTACAGGGGCCGCAGGGAGCACTGAAGCTTTCTTT

d_call: .
v_call: TRBV5-1
cdr3_length: 15
clone_size: .
j_call: TRBJ2-7
cdr3_aa: CASSFMAGSSYEQYF
cdr3_nt: TGCGCCAGCAGCTTTATGGCGGGAAGCTCCTACGAGCAGTACTTC

d_call: .
v_call: TRBV18
cdr3_length: 13
clone_size: .
j_call: TRBJ1-5
cdr3_aa: CASSQGINQPQHF
cdr3_nt: TGTGCCAGCTCACAGGGGATCAATCAGCCCCAGCATTTT